This T cell receptor (beta chain) emerged from a study of blood T cell repertoires in COVID-19. Sequenced by immunoSEQ multiplex PCR; TCRdb stores in-frame clones only, minus some. The sample gives 170,000 or so clones, 90% of which show up once; approximately 0.56% is in the top ten. Trimming shortened V by 3 bases and J by 4 bases, and 8 bases separated the two germline ends. This CDR3 contains 13 residues. From germline, CDR1 is KGHSH and CDR2 LQKENI. The sequencing input was peripheral blood. The TCR sequence derives from a man aged 45-65 years with acute or convalescent COVID-19. The chain employs TRBV18 and TRBJ2-3; TRBD1 is a possible D gene (6 bases). The CDR3 nucleotides read TGTGCCAGCTCACCCCGACAGGCAGATACGCAGTATTTT. Amino acids: CASSPRQADTQYF.